This note documents a single TCR beta chain sequence. No antigen is known for it. The TCR beta library used iRepertoire HTBI primers with Arm-PCR amplification of CDR3. TCRdb redid the calling of the multiplex PCR reads with MiXCR, one entry per CDR3 protein. Here the sample spans about 530,000 distinct CDR3 sequences, roughly 16% being singletons. This entry is derived from a study of regulatory T cells in long-lasting Graves disease. Time point here: newly diagnosed GD, antithyroid drugs for less than 3 months. PBMCs provided the RNA from which the TCR library was made. CDR3 length: 13 residues. The junction had 4 bases not matched to a gene; V was cut back by 3 bases and J by 3 bases. The germline gives CDR1 DFQATT, CDR2 SNEGSKA (reference sequence). The study's findings and limits: Lower TCR diversity was seen in persistent Graves' patients than in newly diagnosed ones.

In addition, the sample was reused for a study of T cells in Graves' hyperthyroidism and ophthalmopathy.

This receptor was taken from a woman aged 35 to 60 with Graves disease. This sample comprised peripheral blood mononuclear cells (PBMCs), obtained at new diagnosis, from a patient treated with antithyroid drugs. The V gene is TRBV20-1, the J gene TRBJ2-7; 8 bases are a match to TRBD1. For the CDR3, the DNA is TGCAGTGCTAGCCCGGGACAGGACTACGAGCAGTACTTC. Encoded protein: CSASPGQDYEQYF.